Below, one TCR beta chain is given with its context. Its antigen remains undetermined. Within one base of it there is no much larger clone, and no base qualities were kept. This entry is derived from a study of T cells after yellow fever vaccination (dated by TCRdb to 2018 to 2020). Study-level background: The SMART-Seq v4 Ultra Low Input RNA kit was used to prepare libraries from fractions with low cell numbers. To follow T-cell clones before and after primary and booster YFV17D yellow fever vaccination, bulk TCR alpha and beta repertoires were sequenced over time. Two healthy male donors, one aged 18 to 30 and one aged 30 to 40 years, were included in the cohort. Blood was drawn at multiple timepoints before and after primary and secondary immunization, with bulk PBMC replicates and cell subsets isolated.

Overall study results and their limits: A small share of clonotypes was detected in both CD4 and CD8 compartments, with the overlap likely arising from convergent recombination. FACS-sorted repertoires could contain abundant contaminating clonotypes from the bulk population, so computational filtering was required. Compared with the primary T-cell response, the secondary T-cell response was faster but weaker, reaching its peak on day 5 rather than on day 15. Because only a couple of donors were included in the study, the extent to which the findings can be generalized is limited. After the booster, most of the clones that had expanded following primary vaccination were detected again (approximately 95% of CD4 and around 88% of CD8), which suggests that memory was broadly maintained.

Synthesis of TCR cDNA relied on 5'RACE template switching, a step that introduced a universal primer site along with unique molecular identifiers. Priming of cDNA synthesis was performed from both the TCR alpha and TCR beta constant segments. Two PCR steps were used to amplify libraries, with sample barcodes and sequencing adapters being added in the second step. Sequencing of libraries was done on Illumina HiSeq 2500 (2x100 bp) or NovaSeq (2x150 bp). The authors' analysis ran thus. Demultiplexing of reads and collapsing into UMI consensus sequences were performed with MIGEC, and V(D)J alignment was carried out with MiXCR. Vaccine-responding clonotypes were identified with edgeR using replicate PBMC samples, with FDR below 0.01 and a log2 fold change above 5 up to day 15 being required. Bulk clonotypes were assigned CD4 or CD8 identity according to which sequenced CD4 or CD8 repertoire held them at higher abundance. The public reads were quality trimmed at Q25 with fastp and then assembled into clones with MiXCR by TCRdb, keeping productive beta chains. CDR3 protein duplicates are merged, each entry listing the most common genes and DNA. Clone size and V and J calls follow TCRdb, not the original study. This sample gives some 110,000 distinct CDR3 sequences in total; more than 5.5% of them show up just once. The ten largest clones capture roughly 2.8% of the sample.

The sample's treatment or condition label, decoded: live attenuated yellow fever vaccine strain. PBMCs were isolated from peripheral blood using a standard Ficoll-Paque protocol. CD4 and CD8 T-cell fractions were isolated with Dynabeads CD4 and CD8 positive selection kits. RNA was extracted with TriZol from bulk PBMCs, CD4 and CD8 fractions, and dextramer-positive and dextramer-negative fractions. The CDR3 starts with the cysteine, ends with the phenylalanine, and has 16 residues. The retained sequence is limited to the CDR3, 48 bases, with the frame set at the first base. CDR1 MNHEY and CDR2 SVGAGI are derived from the germline V gene. V loses 0 bases, J loses 7 bases, and the germline ends lie 13 bases apart.

This TCR was sampled from a man aged 18 to 30 who received the YFV17D yellow fever vaccine. The sample in question was CD4+ T cells sorted from PBMCs, obtained about 41 days after the first yellow fever vaccination. The chain is assembled from TRBV6-5 and TRBJ1-6, with TRBD1 as a weak D call on 6 bases. The bases are TGTGCCAGCAGTTACTCCCGGTCCAGGGGAAATTCACCCCTCCACTTT. Its product reads: CASSYSRSRGNSPLHF.